The T cell receptor (beta chain) described here comes from a study of blood T cell repertoires in COVID-19. Trimming left V 6 bases short and J 0 bases short, with 18 bases between. Germline CDR1 reads SGHAT; CDR2 reads FQNNGV. The CDR3 loop spans 18 amino acids. Assay: immunoSEQ multiplex PCR; the TCRdb copy retains only in-frame clones and omits some. The sample lists over 70,000 clones, about 85% occurring once. This clonotype was sampled from a man in his fifties or sixties with COVID-19, enrolled during active disease. This chain connects TRBV11-2 to TRBJ1-6; D might be TRBD1 (6 bases). The specimen sequenced was peripheral blood. This CDR3 reads CASRKPGQRSSYNSPLHF. The DNA of the CDR3 is TGTGCCAGCAGGAAACCGGGACAAAGGAGCTCCTATAATTCACCCCTCCACTTT.